This record covers a single T cell receptor beta chain. Its antigen is still unknown. This sample was taken from a study of CD8 T cells in Susac syndrome. Notes on the study in general: It was acknowledged in the study that the number of individuals who were included in its TCR sequencing and HLA analysis was relatively small.

V was pared by 2 bases and J by 5 bases, with 9 bases of the junction left unmatched. Germline V gives CDR1 MNHEY, CDR2 SVGAGI. This CDR3 is 15 amino acids long. Random hexamers served to reverse transcribe about 0.45 to 1 ug RNA. It was immunoSEQ multiplex PCR that amplified TCR beta CDR3 across 54 Vbeta and 13 Jbeta. TCRdb re-called the immunoSEQ multiplex PCR reads through MiXCR, storing one row per CDR3 protein. The sample consists of over 150,000 distinct CDR3 sequences, approximately 95% of them appearing once. The T cells that were sequenced for TCR beta were CD8+ and CD4+ cells from blood. Recently defined diagnostic criteria classed the Susac syndrome patients as definite or probable.

The chain joins TRBV6-5 to TRBJ2-7, with TRBD1 matching over 7 bases. The sequence was obtained from a human donor with Susac syndrome. Sequencing was done on a sample of CD4+ T cells from PBMCs. For the CDR3, the DNA is TGTGCCAGCAGTTACAGGGTGGACAGGCCCCACGAGCAGTACTTC. Protein: CASSYRVDRPHEQYF.